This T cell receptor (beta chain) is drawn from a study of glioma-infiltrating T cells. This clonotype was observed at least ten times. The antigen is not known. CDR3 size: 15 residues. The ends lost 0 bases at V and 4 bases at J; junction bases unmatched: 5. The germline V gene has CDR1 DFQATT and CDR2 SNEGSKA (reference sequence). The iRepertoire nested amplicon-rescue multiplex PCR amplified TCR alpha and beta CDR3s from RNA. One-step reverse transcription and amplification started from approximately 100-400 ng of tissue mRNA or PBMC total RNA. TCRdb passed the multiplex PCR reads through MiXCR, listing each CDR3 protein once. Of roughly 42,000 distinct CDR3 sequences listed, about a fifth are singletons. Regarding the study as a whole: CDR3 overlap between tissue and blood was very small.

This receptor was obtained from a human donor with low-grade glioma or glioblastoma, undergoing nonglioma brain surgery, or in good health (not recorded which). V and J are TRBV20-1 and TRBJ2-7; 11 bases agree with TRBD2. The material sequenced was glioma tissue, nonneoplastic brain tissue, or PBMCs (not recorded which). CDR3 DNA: TGCAGTGCTAGAGATCTAACTAGCGGGAGTTACGAGCAGTACTTC. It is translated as CSARDLTSGSYEQYF.